The rows below give T cell receptor beta chains drawn from one sample of a study of OX40 agonist ivuxolimab in advanced cancers. The protocol was immunoSEQ multiplex PCR, while the TCRdb copy is restricted to in-frame clones and leaves out a portion. The sample yields roughly 80,000 clones, 80% to 90% seen once. The material sequenced was CD4+ or CD8+ T cells sorted from blood, taken in a trial of the OX40 agonist ivuxolimab. The receptors shown here come from an adult with an advanced solid tumor such as melanoma, head and neck, liver or kidney cancer. The CDR3 runs from the conserved cysteine through the conserved F or W. The D gene is left open where the match is weak. Some rows have no size entry. The others give once, few or many, or a class for an expanded clone.

j_gene,abundance,v_gene,d_gene,len,CDR3nt,CDR3aa
TRBJ2-1,-,TRBV29-1,TRBD1,15,TGCAGCGTTGTGGGGAACAACAGGGGGACGAATGAGCAGTTCTTC,CSVVGNNRGTNEQFF
TRBJ1-6,-,TRBV6-5,-,14,TGTGCCAGCAGCGCGGCGGGGAGGGAAACACCCCTCCACTTT,CASSAAGRETPLHF
TRBJ2-1,-,TRBV11-3,-,14,TGTGCCAGCAGCCCGGGACCGGTTAACAATGAGCAGTTCTTC,CASSPGPVNNEQFF
TRBJ1-5,-,TRBV7-9,-,14,TGTGCCAGCAGCTTAGCAGGAAGCAATCAGCCCCAGCATTTT,CASSLAGSNQPQHF
TRBJ1-1,-,TRBV5-6,-,13,TGTGCCAGCAGCTTGGCTGGGGAAACTGAAGCTTTCTTT,CASSLAGETEAFF
TRBJ1-6,-,TRBV6-1,TRBD1,15,TGTGCCAGCAGTGACTCAGGGGGGACGAATTCACCCCTCCACTTT,CASSDSGGTNSPLHF
TRBJ2-1,-,TRBV15,TRBD2,15,TGTGCCACCAGCATTCGTGGGACTAGCGTCAATGAGCAGTTCTTC,CATSIRGTSVNEQFF
TRBJ2-1,-,TRBV5-6,TRBD2,15,TGTGCCAGCAACCGACGGTGGACTAGCTCGAATGAGCAGTTCTTC,CASNRRWTSSNEQFF
TRBJ2-3,-,TRBV5-4,TRBD1,14,TGTGCCAGCAGTACAGGGGGCTATGCAGATACGCAGTATTTT,CASSTGGYADTQYF
TRBJ1-1,-,TRBV19,-,14,TGTGCCAGTAGTTTGATGACGCGGACCACTGAAGCTTTCTTT,CASSLMTRTTEAFF
TRBJ2-3,-,TRBV2,TRBD2,15,TGTGCCAGCAGTGTAGCGGGGGGGTTCACAGATACGCAGTATTTT,CASSVAGGFTDTQYF
TRBJ2-5,once,TRBV7-7,TRBD2,17,TGTGCCAGCAGCCCACCAAGACTAGCGGGCATACAAGAGACCCAGTACTTC,CASSPPRLAGIQETQYF
TRBJ2-7,-,TRBV6-5,-,14,TGTGCCAGCAGTTTCCCGACAATTTCCTACGAGCAGTACTTC,CASSFPTISYEQYF
TRBJ2-1,-,TRBV7-9,TRBD2,19,TGTGCCAGCAGCTTCGTAGGGCTAGCGGGGATTAGCTCCTACAATGAGCAGTTCTTC,CASSFVGLAGISSYNEQFF
TRBJ1-2,once,TRBV7-9,-,14,TGTGCCAGCAGCTTGAGGGAAACCCTTTATGGCTACACCTTC,CASSLRETLYGYTF
TRBJ1-1,-,TRBV30,-,15,TGTGCCTGGAGTCTCCGCCGGAGCCCCAACACTGAAGCTTTCTTT,CAWSLRRSPNTEAFF
TRBJ1-5,-,TRBV2,-,16,TGTGCCAGCAGTGAAGCGCCAAAGGGGCGCGGGCAGCCCCAGCATTTT,CASSEAPKGRGQPQHF
TRBJ2-7,-,TRBV6-5,-,14,TGTGCCAGCAGTCCTTCGGGACTACAGGGGGAACGGTACTTC,CASSPSGLQGERYF
TRBJ1-3,-,TRBV6-5,-,14,TGTGCCAGCAGTCCCCGCGGGCAGAGAAACACCATATATTTT,CASSPRGQRNTIYF
TRBJ2-7,-,TRBV7-9,TRBD1,15,TGTGCCAGCAGACCCAGGACAGGGGAATACTACGAGCAGTACTTC,CASRPRTGEYYEQYF
TRBJ1-3,-,TRBV28,TRBD1,15,TGTGCCAGCAGTCCCAGACAGGGTAGGGGAAACACCATATATTTT,CASSPRQGRGNTIYF
TRBJ1-4,few,TRBV9,-,14,TGTGCCAGCAGCGTAAGTCAGGGAAATGAAAAACTGTTTTTT,CASSVSQGNEKLFF
TRBJ2-1,-,TRBV28,-,15,TGTGCCAGCAGTCGACAGCGAGGTTCCTACAATGAGCAGTTCTTC,CASSRQRGSYNEQFF
TRBJ2-3,-,TRBV19,-,16,TGTGCCAGTAGCGGTTTGGCGGCAGGCCCAGAGGATACGCAGTATTTT,CASSGLAAGPEDTQYF
TRBJ2-3,-,TRBV11-1,TRBD2,16,TGTGCCAGCAGCTTTGTAGCGGGAGTGAACACAGATACGCAGTATTTT,CASSFVAGVNTDTQYF
TRBJ2-7,-,TRBV4-3,TRBD2,15,TGCGCCAGCAGCCAAGCGGGGGGGACGGGCTACGAGCAGTACTTC,CASSQAGGTGYEQYF
TRBJ2-7,-,TRBV2,-,14,TGTGCCAGCAGTGAAGCGCTTCCGGGGGACGAGCAGTACTTC,CASSEALPGDEQYF
TRBJ2-1,once,TRBV7-3,TRBD1,17,TGTGCCAGCAGCCGAGACGGACAGGGAGGTTCCTACAATGAGCAGTTCTTC,CASSRDGQGGSYNEQFF
TRBJ2-1,-,TRBV28,TRBD2,16,TGTGCCAGCAGGTCTACTAGCGGGGGATCCTACAATGAGCAGTTCTTC,CASRSTSGGSYNEQFF
TRBJ1-4,-,TRBV7-3,-,15,TGTGCCAGCAGCCGAAACGGGGCTCGGGAGGAAAAACTGTTTTTT,CASSRNGAREEKLFF
TRBJ2-1,once,TRBV7-3,-,12,TGTGCCAGCAGCTTAATGAGAAATGAGCAGTTCTTC,CASSLMRNEQFF
TRBJ1-5,few,TRBV12-5,TRBD1,16,TGTGCTAGTGGCCCGGGACAGGGTATGAGCAATCAGCCCCAGCATTTT,CASGPGQGMSNQPQHF
TRBJ1-6,-,TRBV30,-,17,TGTGCCTGGAGCAGCGACTCAAGGGAACCCTATAATTCACCCCTCCACTTT,CAWSSDSREPYNSPLHF
TRBJ1-1,once,TRBV7-2,TRBD1,12,TGTGCCAGCAATGACAGGGGCACTGAAGCTTTCTTT,CASNDRGTEAFF
TRBJ2-5,-,TRBV2,-,13,TGTGCCAGCAGTGTTACGATCCAAGAGACCCAGTACTTC,CASSVTIQETQYF
TRBJ2-5,-,TRBV5-1,TRBD2,17,TGCGCCAGCACCCGTTGGACTAGCGGGGGGTTTGGAGAGACCCAGTACTTC,CASTRWTSGGFGETQYF
TRBJ1-6,-,TRBV29-1,-,12,TGCAGCGTTGAAGATCGGGGGGGACCCCTCCACTTT,CSVEDRGGPLHF
TRBJ2-7,-,TRBV28,TRBD1,16,TGTGCCAGCAGCCCCGTTGGGACAGGGGGCGAAAGCGAGCAGTACTTC,CASSPVGTGGESEQYF
TRBJ2-7,-,TRBV11-2,TRBD2,19,TGTGCCAGCAGCCCGCATTCCGGGACTAGCAGGACGTCCTCCTACGAGCAGTACTTC,CASSPHSGTSRTSSYEQYF
TRBJ1-2,-,TRBV5-6,-,14,TGTGCCAGCAGCTTGGCCGCCAGGGTCTATGGCTACACCTTC,CASSLAARVYGYTF
TRBJ2-5,-,TRBV2,-,14,TGTGCCAGCAGGACTGTCTTGAGGGTAGAGACCCAGTACTTC,CASRTVLRVETQYF
TRBJ1-1,-,TRBV10-3,-,14,TGTGCCATCAGTGAGTCGGCGGCTTCGACTGAAGCTTTCTTT,CAISESAASTEAFF
TRBJ1-1,-,TRBV19,-,13,TGTGCCAGTAAAGACAGACCGAACACTGAAGCTTTCTTT,CASKDRPNTEAFF
TRBJ1-2,many,TRBV25-1,-,14,TGTGCCAGCAGTACCCCGGGCTCTTTTTGGGGCTACACCTTC,CASSTPGSFWGYTF
TRBJ1-1,-,TRBV28,TRBD1,15,TGTGCCAGCAGACTTCTACAGGGGACGAACACTGAAGCTTTCTTT,CASRLLQGTNTEAFF
TRBJ1-1,-,TRBV29-1,-,12,TGCAGCGGGCTGACGGGAAACACTGAAGCTTTCTTT,CSGLTGNTEAFF
TRBJ2-7,-,TRBV5-5,-,13,TGTGCCAGCAGCTTGGTCGCGGGGTACGAGCAGTACTTC,CASSLVAGYEQYF
TRBJ1-5,once,TRBV9,-,13,TGTGCCAGCAGCGCCAATACCAATCAGCCCCAGCATTTT,CASSANTNQPQHF